This T cell receptor (beta chain) was found in a study of cytotoxic CD8 clonotypes in ibrutinib-treated CLL. Overall study context: Partial responses totalled approximately 25 and complete responses 2; after median approximately 62 months, around 14 remained remitted and approximately twelve progressed. Per sample, productive templates averaged around 260,000 and productive rearrangements averaged 94,082. Study observations and caveats: Clonality was higher at baseline than in age-matched healthy donors and tracked circulating CD8+ T-cell counts.

The data were produced by immunoSEQ multiplex PCR, yet TCRdb's version contains in-frame clones alone and is incomplete. Of fewer than 90,000 clones in the sample, about 86% were seen once. V lost 4 bases, J lost 0 bases, and 9 bases lay in between. This CDR3 is 14 amino acids long. CDR1 is MNHNS and CDR2 is SASEGT in the germline V gene. The count of this clone is one. Its target is unknown. PBMCs that had been cryopreserved were the source of 1.5 to 2 micrograms of genomic DNA for TCR beta libraries. The chain recombines TRBV6-1 with TRBJ1-1; D unresolved. The sequence derives from a human donor with chronic lymphocytic leukemia. Sequences were derived from PBMCs, sampled before ibrutinib treatment. The CDR3 DNA reads TGTGCCAGCAGTGGAACTTGGGTGAACACTGAAGCTTTCTTT. Its translation is CASSGTWVNTEAFF.